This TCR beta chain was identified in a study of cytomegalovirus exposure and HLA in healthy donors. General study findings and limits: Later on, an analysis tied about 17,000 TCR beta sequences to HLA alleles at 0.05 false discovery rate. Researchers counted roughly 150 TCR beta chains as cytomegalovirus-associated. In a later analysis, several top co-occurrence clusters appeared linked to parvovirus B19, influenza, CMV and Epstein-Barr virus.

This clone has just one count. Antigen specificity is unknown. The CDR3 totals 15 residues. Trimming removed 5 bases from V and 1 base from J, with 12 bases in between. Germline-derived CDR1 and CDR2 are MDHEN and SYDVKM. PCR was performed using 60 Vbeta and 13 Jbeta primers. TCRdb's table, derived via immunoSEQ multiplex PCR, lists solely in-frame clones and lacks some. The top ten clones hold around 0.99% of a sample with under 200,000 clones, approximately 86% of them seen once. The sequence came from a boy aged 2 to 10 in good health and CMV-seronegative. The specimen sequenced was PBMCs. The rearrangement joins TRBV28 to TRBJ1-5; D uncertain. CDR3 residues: CASSPPTQSNQPQHF. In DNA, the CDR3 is TGTGCCAGCAGTCCCCCCACACAGAGCAATCAGCCCCAGCATTTT.